This paragraph reports one T cell receptor (beta chain). Assay used: immunoSEQ multiplex PCR; TCRdb lists only in-frame clones, some missing. The sample holds some 180,000 clones, 86% seen once. V was pared by 5 bases and J by 0 bases, with 11 bases of the junction left unmatched. The germline gives CDR1 MNHEY, CDR2 SMNVEV (reference sequence). This CDR3 has 18 amino acids. Enrollees, roughly 18 to 95 years old, lived in fewer than 25 US areas. These data are taken from a study of blood T cell repertoires in COVID-19. Across the whole study: Sites in the United States, Italy and Spain provided acute and convalescent COVID-19 samples. The analysed material was cDNA or gDNA that came from T cells, B-cell-depleted T cells, or PBMCs.

Sequencing was carried out using PBMCs or T cells enriched from blood (not recorded which). The chain uses TRBV27 and TRBJ2-7, with 12 bases matching TRBD2. The source is a woman aged 40 to 55 in a cohort exposed to, infected with or recovered from COVID-19 (not recorded which). Here the CDR3 DNA reads TGTGCCAGCAGTCCTCGGACTAGCGGGGTTACGAGCTCCTACGAGCAGTACTTC. It yields the protein CASSPRTSGVTSSYEQYF.